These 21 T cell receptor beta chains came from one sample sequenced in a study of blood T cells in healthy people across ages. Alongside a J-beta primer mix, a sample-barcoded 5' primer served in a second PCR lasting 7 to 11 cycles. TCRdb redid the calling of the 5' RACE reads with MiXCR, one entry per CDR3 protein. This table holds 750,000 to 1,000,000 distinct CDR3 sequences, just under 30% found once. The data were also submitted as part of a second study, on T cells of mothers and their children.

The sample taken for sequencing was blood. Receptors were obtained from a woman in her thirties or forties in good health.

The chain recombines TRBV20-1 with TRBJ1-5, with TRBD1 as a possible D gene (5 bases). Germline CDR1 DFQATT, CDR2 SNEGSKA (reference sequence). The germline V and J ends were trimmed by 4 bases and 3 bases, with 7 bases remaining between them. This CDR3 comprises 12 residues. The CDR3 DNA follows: TGCAGTGCTACAGGGAACAATCAGCCCCAGCATTTT. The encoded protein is CSATGNNQPQHF.

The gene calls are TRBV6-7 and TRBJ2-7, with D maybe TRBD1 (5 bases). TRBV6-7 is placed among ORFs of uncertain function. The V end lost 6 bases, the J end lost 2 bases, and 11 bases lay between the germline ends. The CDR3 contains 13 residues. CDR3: CASRPDSPYEQYF. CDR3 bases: TGTGCCAGCAGACCTGACAGCCCCTACGAGCAGTACTTC.

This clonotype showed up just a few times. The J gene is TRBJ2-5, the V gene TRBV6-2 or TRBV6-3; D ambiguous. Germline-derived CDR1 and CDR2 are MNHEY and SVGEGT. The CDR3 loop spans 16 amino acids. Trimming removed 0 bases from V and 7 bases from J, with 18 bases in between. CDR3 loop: CASSYSIAAKFGTQYF. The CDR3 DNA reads TGTGCCAGCAGTTACTCGATCGCAGCGAAGTTCGGGACCCAGTACTTC.

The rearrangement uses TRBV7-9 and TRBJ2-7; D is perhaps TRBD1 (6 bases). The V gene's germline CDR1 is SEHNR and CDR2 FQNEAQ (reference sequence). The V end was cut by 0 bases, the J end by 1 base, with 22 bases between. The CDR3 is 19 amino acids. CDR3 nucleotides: TGTGCCAGCAGCTTAGCGATGGACACAGGGAGACTCCTGTCCTACGAGCAGTACTTC. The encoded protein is CASSLAMDTGRLLSYEQYF.

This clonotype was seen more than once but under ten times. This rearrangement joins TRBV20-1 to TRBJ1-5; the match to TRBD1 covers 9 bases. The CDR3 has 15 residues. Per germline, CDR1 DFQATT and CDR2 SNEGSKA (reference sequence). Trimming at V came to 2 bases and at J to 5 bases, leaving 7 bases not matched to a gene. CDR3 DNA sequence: TGCAGTGCTAGACGGACAGGGGCGCTGGATCAGCCCCAGCATTTT. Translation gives CSARRTGALDQPQHF.

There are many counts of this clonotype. The CDR3 coding sequence is TGTGCCAGCAGCCTGACAGGGAGTGGCTACACCTTC. Its protein product is CASSLTGSGYTF. The gene calls are TRBV9 and TRBJ1-2; 7 positions agree with TRBD1. The ends lost 4 bases at V and 7 bases at J; junction bases unmatched: 4. Germline lookup yields CDR1 SGDLS and CDR2 YYNGEE. The CDR3 has 12 residues. The full variable domain, its missing parts supplied by reference TRBV9 and TRBJ1-2, is DSGVTQTPKHLITATGQRVTLRCSPRSGDLSVYWYQQSLDQGLQFLIQYYNGEERAKGNILERFSAQQFPDLHSELNLSSLELGDSALYFCASSLTGSGYTFGSGTRLTVV.

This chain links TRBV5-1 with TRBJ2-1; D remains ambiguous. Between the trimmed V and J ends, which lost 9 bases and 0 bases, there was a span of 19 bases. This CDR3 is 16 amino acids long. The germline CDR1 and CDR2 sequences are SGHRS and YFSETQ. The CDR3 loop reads CANSLGLASSYNEQFF. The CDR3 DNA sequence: TGCGCCAATAGCTTGGGGTTGGCTAGCTCCTACAATGAGCAGTTCTTC.

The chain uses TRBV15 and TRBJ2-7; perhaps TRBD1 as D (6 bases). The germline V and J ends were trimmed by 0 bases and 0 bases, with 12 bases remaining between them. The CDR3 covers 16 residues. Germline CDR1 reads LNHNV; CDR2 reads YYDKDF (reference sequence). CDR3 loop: CATSRDRGLSSYEQYF. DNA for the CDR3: TGTGCCACCAGCAGAGACAGGGGCCTAAGCTCCTACGAGCAGTACTTC.

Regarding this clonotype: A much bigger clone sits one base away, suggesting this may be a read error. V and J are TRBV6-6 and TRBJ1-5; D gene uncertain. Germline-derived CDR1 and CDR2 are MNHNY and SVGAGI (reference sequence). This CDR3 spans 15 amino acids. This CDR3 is CASSYYVSSNQPRHF. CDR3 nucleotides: TGTGCCAGCAGTTACTACGTGTCGAGCAATCAGCCCCGGCATTTT.

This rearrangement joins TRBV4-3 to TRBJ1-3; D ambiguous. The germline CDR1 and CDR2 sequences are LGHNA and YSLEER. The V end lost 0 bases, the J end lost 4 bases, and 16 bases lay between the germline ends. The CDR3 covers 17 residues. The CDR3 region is CASSQEAWRTYGNTIYF. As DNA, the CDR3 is TGCGCCAGCAGCCAAGAGGCTTGGCGAACGTACGGAAACACCATATATTTT.

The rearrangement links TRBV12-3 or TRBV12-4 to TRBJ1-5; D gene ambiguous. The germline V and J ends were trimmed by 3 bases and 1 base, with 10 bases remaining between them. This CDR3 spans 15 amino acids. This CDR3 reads CASSFGVYSNQPQHF. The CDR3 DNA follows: TGTGCCAGCAGTTTTGGTGTCTACAGCAATCAGCCCCAGCATTTT.

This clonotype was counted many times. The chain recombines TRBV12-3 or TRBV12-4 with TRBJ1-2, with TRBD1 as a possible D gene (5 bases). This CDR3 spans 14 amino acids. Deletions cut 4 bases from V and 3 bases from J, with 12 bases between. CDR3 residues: CASSSSSGHYGYTF. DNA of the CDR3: TGTGCCAGCAGTTCCTCGTCGGGGCACTATGGCTACACCTTC.

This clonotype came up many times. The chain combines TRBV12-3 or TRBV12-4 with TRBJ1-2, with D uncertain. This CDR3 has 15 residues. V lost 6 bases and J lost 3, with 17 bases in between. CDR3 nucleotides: TGTGCCAGCAGCCGTCGATTGCAGGACTACTATGGCTACACCTTC. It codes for CASSRRLQDYYGYTF.

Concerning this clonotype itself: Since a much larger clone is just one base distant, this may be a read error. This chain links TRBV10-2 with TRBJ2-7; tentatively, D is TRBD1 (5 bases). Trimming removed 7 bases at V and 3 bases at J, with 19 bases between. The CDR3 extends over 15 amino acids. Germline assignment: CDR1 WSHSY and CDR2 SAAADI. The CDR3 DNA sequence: TGCGCCAGCAATGACATCCGACAGAGCCGCTACGAGCAGTACTTC. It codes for CASNDIRQSRYEQYF.

Written as DNA, the CDR3 is TGTGCCAGCAGCTTCTCCCAGATTGAAGCTTTCTTT. Protein: CASSFSQIEAFF. The chain employs TRBV5-5 and TRBJ1-1; D gene ambiguous. V was pared by 2 bases and J by 7 bases, with 9 bases between. CDR3 length equals 12 residues. Germline V CDR1 and CDR2: SGHKS, YYEKEE (reference sequence).

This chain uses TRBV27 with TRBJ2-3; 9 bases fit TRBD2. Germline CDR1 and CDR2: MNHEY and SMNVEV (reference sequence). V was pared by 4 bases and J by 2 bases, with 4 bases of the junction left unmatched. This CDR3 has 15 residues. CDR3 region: CASSSLAGYTDTQYF. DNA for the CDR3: TGTGCCAGCAGTTCGCTAGCGGGGTACACAGATACGCAGTATTTT.

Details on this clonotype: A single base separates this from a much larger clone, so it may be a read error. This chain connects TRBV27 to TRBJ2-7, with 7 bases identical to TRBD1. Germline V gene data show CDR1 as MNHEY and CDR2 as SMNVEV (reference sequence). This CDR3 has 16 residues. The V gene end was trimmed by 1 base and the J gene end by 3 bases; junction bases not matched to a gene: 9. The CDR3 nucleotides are TGTGCCAGCAGTTTATTCCGGGACAGAGCCGTCTACGAGCAGTACTTC. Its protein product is CASSLFRDRAVYEQYF.

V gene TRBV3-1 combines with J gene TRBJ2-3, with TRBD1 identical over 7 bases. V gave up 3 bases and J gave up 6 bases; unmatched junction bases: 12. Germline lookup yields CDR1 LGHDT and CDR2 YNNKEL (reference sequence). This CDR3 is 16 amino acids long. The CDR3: CASSHPGQPKIDTQYF. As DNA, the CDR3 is TGTGCCAGCAGCCACCCGGGACAGCCGAAGATTGATACGCAGTATTTT.

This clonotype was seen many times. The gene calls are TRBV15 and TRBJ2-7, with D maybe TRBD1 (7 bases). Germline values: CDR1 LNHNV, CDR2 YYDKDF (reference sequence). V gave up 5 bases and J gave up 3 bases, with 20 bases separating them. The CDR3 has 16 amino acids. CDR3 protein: CATSSGGGQGFYEQYF. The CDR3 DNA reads TGTGCCACCAGCTCAGGAGGGGGCCAGGGGTTCTACGAGCAGTACTTC.

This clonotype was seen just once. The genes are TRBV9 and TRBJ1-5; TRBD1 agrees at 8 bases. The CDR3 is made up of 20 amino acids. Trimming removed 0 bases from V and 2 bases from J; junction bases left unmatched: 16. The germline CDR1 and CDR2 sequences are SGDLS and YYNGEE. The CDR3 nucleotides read TGTGCCAGCAGCGTAGTAGACCAGATGGAGGACAGGGAGGGCAATCAGCCCCAGCATTTT. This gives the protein CASSVVDQMEDREGNQPQHF.

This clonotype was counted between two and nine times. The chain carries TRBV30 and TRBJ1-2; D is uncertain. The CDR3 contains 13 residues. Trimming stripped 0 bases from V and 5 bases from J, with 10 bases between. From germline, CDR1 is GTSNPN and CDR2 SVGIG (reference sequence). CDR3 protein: CAWSVFIGYGYTF. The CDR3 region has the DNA TGTGCCTGGAGTGTCTTTATTGGTTATGGCTACACCTTC.